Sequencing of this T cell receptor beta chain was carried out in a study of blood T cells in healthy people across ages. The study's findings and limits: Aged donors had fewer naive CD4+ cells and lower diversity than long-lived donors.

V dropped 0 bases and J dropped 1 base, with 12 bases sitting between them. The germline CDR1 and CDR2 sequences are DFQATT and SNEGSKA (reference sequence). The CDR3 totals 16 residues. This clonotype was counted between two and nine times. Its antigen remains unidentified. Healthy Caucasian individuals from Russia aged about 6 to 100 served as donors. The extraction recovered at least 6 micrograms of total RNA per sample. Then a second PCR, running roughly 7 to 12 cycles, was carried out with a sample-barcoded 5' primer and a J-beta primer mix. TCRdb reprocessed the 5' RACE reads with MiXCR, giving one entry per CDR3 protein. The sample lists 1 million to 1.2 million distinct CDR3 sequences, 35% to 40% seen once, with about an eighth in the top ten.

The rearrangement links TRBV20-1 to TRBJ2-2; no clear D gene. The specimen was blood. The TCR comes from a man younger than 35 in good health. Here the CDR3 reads CSARDTVGWNTGELFF. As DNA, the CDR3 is TGCAGTGCTAGAGATACAGTGGGCTGGAACACCGGGGAGCTGTTTTTT.